Described below is a single TCR beta chain sequence and its context. The antigen remains unidentified. These data come from a study of shared clonotypes between healthy human individuals. Study details: A donor's plate count was three for CD4 naive and three for CD4 memory; CD8 naive had two and CD8 memory one.

Study-wide results and caveats: Inspection by rarefaction showed sorted-subset sequencing to be incomplete despite large depth.

Produced via immunoSEQ multiplex PCR; TCRdb's table is partial and in-frame only. This table has some 2,000,000 clones, 85% to 95% appearing once. Free of recent acute infections or vaccinations, the donors were healthy HIV-negative adults. This clonotype originated in a man younger than 35 in good health. Source material: naive CD4+ T cells sorted from blood. Subset: CD45RA+ positively selected.

The CDR3 DNA follows: TGTGCCAGCAGCGGCAGGGGCACCGGTTACACCTTC. The encoded protein is CASSGRGTGYTF. V and J are TRBV25-1 and TRBJ1-2; TRBD1 is a possible D gene (6 bases). Germline CDR1 and CDR2: MGHDK and SYGVNS. The CDR3 totals 12 residues. The V end lost 6 bases, the J end lost 11 bases, and 16 bases lay between the germline ends.